The rows below give T cell receptor beta chains drawn from one sample of a study of T-cell reconstitution after alpha-beta-depleted transplantation in children. Each CDR3 protein gets one entry after TCRdb re-called the PCR reads with MiXCR. The table lists about 610,000 distinct CDR3 sequences, roughly a tenth of them singletons. The sample was PBMCs from the stem cell graft donor, taken from the stem cell graft. These receptors were collected from a human donor who donated a stem cell graft to a child with acute myeloid leukemia. The CDR3 runs from the conserved cysteine through the conserved F or W. Fields, in order: J gene, V gene, CDR3 length, clone size, D gene, CDR3 DNA, CDR3 protein. A D gene is named only where the DNA matches it firmly. For some rows the clone size is stated as once, few or many, or as a class when expanded; others skip it.

>TRBJ1-1|TRBV11-2|15|-|-
TGTGCCAGCAGACCTCGGGTCAATTTGGGGACTGAAGCTTTCTTT
CASRPRVNLGTEAFF
>TRBJ1-4|TRBV28|14|-|-
TGTGCCAGCAGTCCCGACCGTTTTCGCGAAAAACTGTTTTTT
CASSPDRFREKLFF
>TRBJ2-5|TRBV7-9|13|few|-
TGTGCCAGCAGCGAACTACTTCAAGAGACCCAGTACTTC
CASSELLQETQYF
>TRBJ2-7|TRBV7-2|14|few|-
TGTGCCAGCAGCCCAAGAACTAGCTCCAGTTCGGTATACTTC
CASSPRTSSSSVYF
>TRBJ2-5|TRBV11-1|13|few|-
TGTGCCAGCAGCAAAAAAGTTTGGGAGACCCAGTACTTC
CASSKKVWETQYF
>TRBJ2-5|TRBV18|16|many|TRBD2
TGTGCCAGCTCACCCCTGTCTAGCGGTTCCCAAGAGACCCAGTACTTC
CASSPLSSGSQETQYF
>TRBJ2-2|TRBV30|14|few|-
TGTGCCTGGCAGAGAGGGGGTGGCACCGGGGAGCTGTTTTTT
CAWQRGGGTGELFF
>TRBJ2-4|TRBV7-2|16|many|TRBD1
TGTGCCAGCAGATCCGACAGGGTCCTTGGCCAAAACATTCAGTACTTC
CASRSDRVLGQNIQYF
>TRBJ2-2|TRBV20-1|11|few|-
TGCAGTGGCGAAAACACCGGGGAGCTGTTTTTT
CSGENTGELFF
>TRBJ2-7|TRBV4-3|14|-|-
TGCGCCAGCAGCCAAGTTATTACAGCCTACGAGCAGTACTTC
CASSQVITAYEQYF
>TRBJ1-3|TRBV10-3|16|-|-
TGTGCCATCAGTGAACCGGGACCAGAGTGGGGAAACACCATATATTTT
CAISEPGPEWGNTIYF
>TRBJ2-5|TRBV20-1|14|-|TRBD2
TGCAGTGCGGAGAAGCGGGGCATTCAAGAGACCCAGTACTTC
CSAEKRGIQETQYF
>TRBJ2-3|TRBV12-3/TRBV12-4|14|many|-
TGTGCCAGCAATCAGCGCCAGAGCACAGATACGCAGTATTTT
CASNQRQSTDTQYF
>TRBJ1-5|TRBV27|15|few|-
TGTGCCAGCAGTTTCCTAGGGGCGCAAGGGCAGCCCCAGCATTTT
CASSFLGAQGQPQHF
>TRBJ2-7|TRBV19|13|-|TRBD2
TGTGCCAGTATGGGAGGGACCTCCGACGAGCAGTACTTC
CASMGGTSDEQYF
>TRBJ2-1|TRBV5-1|18|few|TRBD2
TGCGCCAGCAGCACGGGACTAGCGGGAGATAGCTCCTACAATGAGCAGTTCTTC
CASSTGLAGDSSYNEQFF
>TRBJ1-4|TRBV6-6|13|many|-
TGTGCCAGCTGCACCCCGCTTTATGAAAAACTGTTTTTT
CASCTPLYEKLFF
>TRBJ2-1|TRBV12-3/TRBV12-4|14|few|-
TGTGCCAGCAGTTCCCAGGTCCTTACTGGAGAGCAGTTCTTC
CASSSQVLTGEQFF
>TRBJ2-7|TRBV7-8|17|-|TRBD2
TGTGCCAGCAGCTTAGCAACGGGTACTAGCGGGACTTACGAGCAGTACTTC
CASSLATGTSGTYEQYF
>TRBJ2-5|TRBV7-9|15|many|-
TGTGCCAGCAGCTTAGGGGTCCAGGAACAAGAGACCCAGTACTTC
CASSLGVQEQETQYF
>TRBJ2-2|TRBV7-8|18|-|TRBD2
TGTGCCAGCAGCGCTCCGGGACTAGCGGGAGGGCCTGCCGGGGAGCTGTTTTTT
CASSAPGLAGGPAGELFF
>TRBJ2-7|TRBV27|15|many|TRBD2
TGTGCCAGCAGTACTCCCGGGACTAGCCCCTACGAGCAGTACTTC
CASSTPGTSPYEQYF
>TRBJ2-1|TRBV7-2|13|few|-
TGTGCCAGCAGCAAAGTTAAAAGGCATGAGCAGTTCTTC
CASSKVKRHEQFF
>TRBJ2-6|TRBV4-3|18|few|-
TGCGCCAGCAGCCAAGATGTAGGCCTAGGATCTGGGGCCAACGTCCTGACTTTC
CASSQDVGLGSGANVLTF
>TRBJ2-1|TRBV28|14|-|-
TGTGCCATGGGCCCCGGGCCCATCTACAATGAGCAGTTCTTC
CAMGPGPIYNEQFF
>TRBJ2-7|TRBV25-1|20|few|-
TGTGCCAGCAGTGAAAGATGGGGGGGTGGCCAGGGGCGGACCCCCTACGAGCAGTACTTC
CASSERWGGGQGRTPYEQYF